What follows describes a single T cell receptor beta chain. Its antigen is unknown. This specimen comes from a study of chemoradiotherapy in HPV16-positive cancers. Study details: Candidate HPV-specific T-cell clones and common TCR motifs came from functional assays in a couple of HPV16-positive patients.

Generated by immunoSEQ multiplex PCR, the TCRdb table keeps only in-frame clones and is missing some. The sample lists under 15,000 clones; about four fifths were seen once. General observations from the study: Candidate HPV-specific clones and E7-related TCR motifs grew in tumor during treatment. HPV-specific T cells were functionally defined from only a couple of HPV16-positive patients. In HPV16-positive patients, HPV-responsive T-cell expansion tracked better recurrence-free survival.

The V and J ends lost 4 bases and 2 bases respectively, with 12 bases between them. The CDR3 covers 15 residues. Germline V gives CDR1 SGHTA, CDR2 FQGNSA. The specimen was collected from a patient who underwent chemoradiotherapy. The origin of this receptor is a human donor with HPV-associated anogenital cancer. The gene calls are TRBV7-2 and TRBJ1-5, with D perhaps matching TRBD1 (6 bases). In DNA, the CDR3 is TGTGCCAGCAGCTCCCCAGGGGAGGGCAATCAGCCCCAGCATTTT. Translating gives CASSSPGEGNQPQHF.